The next 13 T cell receptor beta chains were all read from a single sample in a study of shared clonotypes between healthy human individuals (dated by TCRdb to about 2020). Library preparation used the immunoSEQ multiplex PCR assay. What TCRdb holds here is the immuneACCESS table cut down to in-frame rearrangements. Part of the clones is not present; checked against another copy, under half of the missing clones reflect an unresolved V gene, and the others are unexplained. For this sample there are some 2.1 million clones; just over 90% appear just once. Less than 2% of the sample is held by the ten biggest clonotypes. CD8 naive samples were CD45RO-negative cells positively selected for CCR7, giving a CD45RA+CCR7+ population that excluded TemRA cells. Sequencing input: naive CD8+ T cells from PBMCs. What the cell subset or site label conveys for this sample: CD45RA+CCR7+. The origin of the receptors is a man between 18 and 29 years old in good health. Some clones in this sample may be carry-over from other donors' samples.

The sample holds one count of this clone. The chain couples TRBV6-6 to TRBJ2-7; 9 nucleotides agree with TRBD2. CDR1 and CDR2 (germline): MNHNY, SVGAGI (reference sequence). There are 15 residues in the CDR3. Germline trimming cut 6 bases from V and 7 bases from J; bases unmatched to any gene: 13. The CDR3 nucleotides read TGTGCCAGCAGCCCCCCCCTAGCGGGGTCGGTTGAGCAGTACTTC. It is translated as CASSPPLAGSVEQYF.

The chain carries TRBV28 and TRBJ1-2; tentative D call: TRBD1 (5 bases). The V and J ends lost 3 bases and 8 bases respectively, with 16 bases between them. The CDR3 is 14 residues long. Germline loops: CDR1 MDHEN, CDR2 SYDVKM. CDR3 nucleotide sequence: TGTGCCAGCAGTTTGCGGACACCGCTTCTAGGCTACACCTTC. As protein: CASSLRTPLLGYTF.

The rearrangement joins TRBV19 to TRBJ2-2; 7 bases are a match to TRBD2. Germline values: CDR1 LNHDA, CDR2 SQIVND (reference sequence). The CDR3 has 15 residues. The ends lost 5 bases at V and 3 bases at J; junction bases unmatched: 6. CDR3 bases: TGTGCCAGTAGTCTGGCGGGAGTTTACACCGGGGAGCTGTTTTTT. This translates into CASSLAGVYTGELFF.

J is TRBJ1-2 and V is TRBV28, with 9 bases matching TRBD1. Germline V gene data show CDR1 as MDHEN and CDR2 as SYDVKM. The trim removed 3 bases at V and 14 bases at J, leaving 13 bases unmatched. The CDR3 is 14 amino acids. The CDR3 here is CASSFLPGQGPGTF. Written as DNA, the CDR3 is TGTGCCAGCAGTTTCCTCCCGGGACAGGGTCCAGGAACCTTC.

The chain uses TRBV29-1 and TRBJ2-2; D remains unclear. V was trimmed by 3 bases and J by 0 bases, leaving 11 bases between them. The CDR3 has 15 residues. Germline V gene sequence: CDR1 SQVTM, CDR2 ANQGSEA. CDR3 in amino acids: CSVEGYGTNTGELFF. Here the CDR3 DNA reads TGCAGCGTTGAGGGGTACGGAACGAACACCGGGGAGCTGTTTTTT.

This clone was found many times. The genes are TRBV4-3 and TRBJ2-6; 7 positions match TRBD1. CDR1 is LGHNA, CDR2 YSLEER, per germline. The CDR3 consists of 17 residues. The J segment lost 3 bases and the V segment lost 1 base, leaving 6 bases of the junction unmatched. As DNA, the CDR3 is TGCGCCAGCAGCCAAGCCCCAGGGGGAGATGGGGCCAACGTCCTGACTTTC. This sequence encodes CASSQAPGGDGANVLTF.

The V and J genes are TRBV7-9 and TRBJ2-7; no clear D. The V gene lost 4 bases and the J gene lost 2 bases, with 6 bases spanning the gap. The CDR3 is made up of 12 amino acids. The germline V gene encodes CDR1 SEHNR and CDR2 FQNEAQ (reference sequence). CDR3 protein: CASSSDAYEQYF. The DNA for the CDR3 is TGTGCCAGCAGCTCCGATGCCTACGAGCAGTACTTC. The full variable domain, in which reference TRBV7-9 and TRBJ2-7 provide the parts outside the CDR3, is DTGVSQNPRHKITKRGQNVTFRCDPISEHNRLYWYRQTLGQGPEFLTYFQNEAQLEKSRLLSDRFSAERPKGSFSTLEIQRTEQGDSAMYLCASSSDAYEQYFGPGTRLTVT.

V usage is TRBV15 and J usage is TRBJ1-2, with unresolved D. Per the germline V gene, CDR1 is LNHNV and CDR2 is YYDKDF (reference sequence). V was pared by 3 bases and J by 8 bases, with 16 bases between. This CDR3 comprises 14 residues. The CDR3 nucleotides are TGTGCCACCAGCAGGGTCAGAAAAGTGGACGGCTACACCTTC. It encodes CATSRVRKVDGYTF. Complete variable domain (other parts from reference TRBV15 and TRBJ1-2): DAMVIQNPRYQVTQFGKPVTLSCSQTLNHNVMYWYQQKSSQAPKLLFHYYDKDFNNEADTPDNFQSRRPNTSFCFLDIRSPGLGDTAMYLCATSRVRKVDGYTFGSGTRLTVV.

The V call is TRBV12-5, the J call TRBJ2-1; TRBD1 aligns across 10 bases. V shed 6 bases and J 6 bases; nucleotides not matched to a gene: 8. CDR3 size: 15 residues. Germline V gene sequence: CDR1 LGHNT, CDR2 FRNRAP. The CDR3 DNA sequence: TGTGCTAGTGGAGCCGGGACAGGGGCCCCCAATGAGCAGTTCTTC. Translation gives CASGAGTGAPNEQFF. Filled out from reference TRBV12-5 and TRBJ2-1, the complete variable domain reads DARVTQTPRHKVTEMGQEVTMRCQPILGHNTVFWYRQTMMQGLELLAYFRNRAPLDDSGMPKDRFSAEMPDATLATLKIQPSEPRDSAVYFCASGAGTGAPNEQFFGPGTRLTVL.

The V gene is TRBV6-6, the J gene TRBJ2-7, with D uncertain. Trimming took 0 bases from V and 1 from J, leaving 10 bases between them. Germline CDR1 is MNHNY and CDR2 is SVGAGI (reference sequence). CDR3 length: 15 amino acids. The CDR3 bases are TGTGCCAGCAGTTACTCGGACGCGCCATCCTACGAGCAGTACTTC. Encoded protein: CASSYSDAPSYEQYF.

The chain joins TRBV28 to TRBJ2-2, with D possibly being TRBD1 or TRBD2 (6 bases each). The CDR3 is made up of 18 amino acids. Trimming removed 3 bases from V and 6 bases from J, with 23 bases in between. In germline, CDR1 is MDHEN, CDR2 SYDVKM. The CDR3 protein is CASSFPLGGHLTAGELFF. The DNA of the CDR3 is TGTGCCAGCAGTTTTCCCCTCGGGGGACATCTGACTGCCGGGGAGCTGTTTTTT.

The chain joins TRBV28 to TRBJ2-7; 9 nucleotides align to TRBD2. The CDR3 loop spans 13 amino acids. The V gene's germline CDR1 is MDHEN and CDR2 SYDVKM. Trimming at V came to 11 bases and at J to 2 bases, leaving 7 bases not matched to a gene. The CDR3 region is CAARGGFPYEQYF. CDR3 bases: TGTGCCGCGCGGGGGGGGTTTCCCTACGAGCAGTACTTC.

Only one count was recorded for this clone. This chain connects TRBV9 to TRBJ2-1; 10 positions match TRBD2. Germline lookup yields CDR1 SGDLS and CDR2 YYNGEE. Germline trimming cut 3 bases from V and 6 bases from J; bases unmatched to any gene: 6. The CDR3 is 15 residues long. CDR3 sequence: CASSALAGESNEQFF. For the CDR3, the DNA is TGTGCCAGCAGCGCGCTAGCGGGAGAGAGCAATGAGCAGTTCTTC. The entire variable domain, with the rest obtained from reference TRBV9 and TRBJ2-1, is as follows: DSGVTQTPKHLITATGQRVTLRCSPRSGDLSVYWYQQSLDQGLQFLIQYYNGEERAKGNILERFSAQQFPDLHSELNLSSLELGDSALYFCASSALAGESNEQFFGPGTRLTVL.